This T cell receptor (beta chain) was sequenced in a study of PD-L1 blockade in urothelial cancer. The germline CDR1 and CDR2 sequences are SEHNR and FQNEAQ (reference sequence). The CDR3 loop spans 14 amino acids. V lost 5 bases, J lost 3 bases, and 11 bases lay in between. Method: immunoSEQ multiplex PCR; TCRdb's copy keeps in-frame clones and lacks some. The sample consists of 50,000 to 55,000 clones, 70% to 90% of them appearing once. Whole-study results and caveats: Tumor-associated clones in the blood of durable-benefit patients grew more at 3 weeks.

For this clone: Its antigen remains unidentified.

Time point: peripheral blood 6 weeks after treatment start. The sequencing used PBMCs, collected around atezolizumab (anti-PD-L1) treatment. The V and J genes are TRBV7-9 and TRBJ1-3; TRBD1 is a possible D gene (5 bases). This sequence was found in a man aged 55 to 70 with urothelial cancer. The CDR3 loop reads CASSQGGFGNTIYF. The DNA of the CDR3 is TGTGCCAGCAGCCAGGGAGGCTTTGGAAACACCATATATTTT.